This T cell receptor (beta chain) was recorded in a study of Ad26.COV2.S vaccination and SARS-CoV-2 variants. Profiled with immunoSEQ multiplex PCR; TCRdb holds only in-frame clones, not every one. The table shows roughly 350,000 clones, with roughly 89% occurring only once. Treatment indicated: around 19 received Ad26.COV2.S at low or high dose, single or two shots; 5 received placebo; per-sample allocation not given. The samples were gathered on day 63 after the first injection of vaccine or placebo. This receptor was obtained from a person aged 18 to 65 who received the Ad26.COV2.S COVID-19 vaccine or a placebo. The sequences come from peripheral blood, collected in a trial of Ad26.COV2.S vaccine versus placebo.

CDR3 sequence: CAKGVRKAGNTIYF. The CDR3 nucleotides read TGCGCAAAGGGGGTCAGGAAGGCGGGAAACACCATATATTTT. V gene TRBV5-1 combines with J gene TRBJ1-3, with TRBD1 as a possible D gene (6 bases). The CDR3 has 14 residues. Looked up from germline, CDR1 is SGHRS and CDR2 is YFSETQ. The variable domain in full, completed from reference TRBV5-1 and TRBJ1-3, reads KAGVTQTPRYLIKTRGQQVTLSCSPISGHRSVSWYQQTPGQGLQFLFEYFSETQRNKGNFPGRFSGRQFSNSRSEMNVSTLELGDSALYLCAKGVRKAGNTIYFGEGSWLTVV.